This T cell receptor (beta chain) stems from a study of T cells in Graves' hyperthyroidism and ophthalmopathy. This clonotype appeared a few times. Amplification yielded TCR beta CDR3 regions, with RNA transcripts as the source. A first-round RT-PCR of the TCR CDR3 used the HTBI primer set. Each CDR3 protein is one row after TCRdb ran MiXCR on the multiplex PCR reads. In the table there are hundreds of thousands of distinct CDR3 sequences, 35% to 40% of which are singletons. Patients counted as stable if ophthalmopathy did not develop within 18 months. The CDR3 runs to 14 residues. V gave up 6 bases and J gave up 2 bases, with 17 bases separating them. Germline assignment: CDR1 DFQATT and CDR2 SNEGSKA (reference sequence).

The sample taken for sequencing was blood. The V and J genes are TRBV20-1 and TRBJ2-7; D is uncertain. The receptor was derived from a young man with Graves' hyperthyroidism. CDR3 amino acids: CSAPPLIRPYEQYF. The CDR3 DNA reads as TGCAGTGCACCACCTCTGATCAGGCCCTACGAGCAGTACTTC.